Given below is one T cell receptor (beta chain) in context. No cognate antigen has been identified for it. No qualities accompany the bases; no much larger clone lies one base away. This entry is derived from a study of cytomegalovirus exposure and HLA in healthy donors (dated by TCRdb to 2015 to 2018). Concerning the study at large: According to an earlier analysis of 587 of the donors, some 180 million T cells yielded roughly 110 million unique TCR beta sequences and about 280 Gb of sequence data. Around 330 gigabases of sequencing data and approximately 91 million unique TCR sequences made up an early release that covered some 640 HLA-typed donors. Among the roughly 400 genotyped donors, 75% to 90% belonged to the genetic ancestry cluster associated with self-reported Caucasian donors. The study was designed to test whether signatures of past pathogen exposure could be identified by cataloging public T cell receptors. The study used immunosequencing to profile the T cell repertoires of under 700 subjects and linked those repertoires to cytomegalovirus serostatus. Besides the first cohort of approximately 710 subjects, a separate validation cohort made up of 120 different subjects was used. To predict cytomegalovirus infection status, the study combined high-throughput TCR immunosequencing, statistical association of individual TCRs with disease status, and machine learning. A later analysis re-examined previously published TCR beta repertoires from over 500 donors and added high-resolution HLA genotyping to investigate patterns of TCR occurrence. In the later analysis, no new phenotypic data were used to find candidate immune exposures; instead, reliance was placed on TCR beta sequences and their occurrence across donors. An earlier analysis of around 580 of the donors used high-throughput TCR beta sequencing to judge whether each TCR beta V gene segment behaved as functional or pseudogenic. Alongside the repertoire data, information on donor age, sex, ethnicity and CMV serostatus was compiled. A later genetic analysis used genome-wide SNP genotypes for about 55% of the 666 donors, treating that subset as a discovery cohort. Every repertoire in the discovery cohort had been generated on one and the same sequencing platform. HLA typing covered class I and class II loci at four-digit resolution. The number of donors typed differed by locus, with roughly 620-640 for A, B, C, DRB1 and DQB1, roughly 520 for DQA1, under 610 for DPA1, and approximately 470 for DPB1. A few DR-DQ haplotypes were treated as single units for association and clustering because of strong linkage in the cohort. Across 300 to 500 genotyped donors of the cohort, an average of approximately 240,000 unique TCR beta nucleotide sequences per donor were sequenced, and around 19% of those sequences were non-productive. Results the study describes overall, beyond this receptor: The cohort was sequenced for TCR beta chains only, and without alpha or paired-chain data the features that could be detected were limited. For the cohort, immune exposure information was limited to CMV serostatus. An association between a missense DCLRE1C variant and V-gene and J-gene trimming of TCR beta chains was found in a later genetic analysis and replicated in an independent cohort. A further reported finding was that TCR beta sequences accurately predicted the HLA-A and HLA-B alleles for most subjects in the first cohort. According to a later analysis, most CMV-associated TCR beta chains appeared to be HLA-restricted, and the HLA associations seemed to be driven largely by CMV exposure. In a later analysis, HLA-associated TCR beta chains were found to be more clonally expanded and to have lower generation probabilities than equally common non-associated chains. In vitro tests confirmed that a few of the cytomegalovirus-associated TCR beta chains recognize cytomegalovirus antigens. The 87-base-pair reads could not distinguish some IMGT-functional V segments, including TRBV6-2 and TRBV6-3, so those segments were excluded. The presence/absence analyses assumed that sequencing depth was roughly uniform across donors, and that assumption may not be true. In a later analysis, TCR association rates were found to vary across HLA loci, with the most associated TCRs seen for DRB1 alleles and the fewest for HLA-C alleles. Most TCR sequences were seen in very few donors, while some public TCRs were found in many individuals. A later analysis reported that several top co-occurrence clusters appeared linked to parvovirus B19, influenza, CMV and Epstein-Barr virus. The authors suggested that the approach could potentially be extended to other disease states and immunological phenotypes. The study gave a list of about 160 TCR beta chains associated with cytomegalovirus. When HLA alleles, especially DR and DQ, strongly co-occurred, TCR associations were difficult to assign to individual alleles. A group of highly shared sequence variants was considered likely to be a technical artifact of the sequencing pipeline. In an earlier analysis of 587 of the donors, most TCR beta V segments were observed in productive rearrangements about 87% or about 30% of the time, broadly matching IMGT annotations. A later genetic analysis reported fewer N-insertions in productive TCRs among donors in an Asian-associated ancestry cluster than the roughly 700-donor mean. In a later analysis, 15,000 to 20,000 TCR beta sequences were associated with specific HLA alleles at a false discovery rate of 0.05. Because counts were too low, seventeen rarely observed V segments, including chromosome 9 orphons, were left out of the earlier analysis of 587 of the donors. Linkage disequilibrium might explain the correlated functional status among segregating V segments, but an unknown experimental factor could not be ruled out. The classifier was reported to diagnose cytomegalovirus status with high specificity and sensitivity in both the original and validation cohorts. HLA typing was unavailable for some donors at each locus, so association tests used only the typed subset.

CDR1 SGHVS and CDR2 FNYEAQ are derived from the germline V gene. The CDR3 sequence holds 14 residues, the cysteine and phenylalanine included. Solely the CDR3 DNA is kept, with 42 bases framed from the first base. V is shortened by 4 bases, J by 5 bases, and the region joining them spans 14 bases. In total, 500 to 700 healthy bone marrow donors made up the cohort. Cohort members were all nominally healthy when sampled, although unrecorded immune exposures were likely present. The donor tested CMV seronegative and was one of the 352 seronegative cohort members. Each donor provided a peripheral blood sample, and peripheral blood mononuclear cells were used for TCR beta sequencing. The Qiagen DNeasy Blood Extraction Kit was used to extract genomic DNA from the blood cell samples. Libraries were made using the immunoSEQ multiplex PCR assay. A mixture of 60 forward primers for TCR Vbeta segments and 13 reverse primers for TCR Jbeta segments was used in the multiplex PCR. The CDR3 region of rearranged TCR beta genes was amplified from genomic DNA by a multiplex PCR assay. The amplified TCR beta libraries were sequenced on the Illumina HiSeq System as 87-base-pair reads. The original methods were these. A later analysis tallied 75 million to 85 million unique TCR beta chains across the 666 repertoires, and some 10 million of those chains were shared by two or more donors. To remove PCR and sequencing errors, raw reads were error-corrected and collapsed into unique sequences using a nearest-neighbor algorithm that merged closely related sequences. V, D and J gene segments were assigned by aligning CDR3 sequences to IMGT reference sequences. For a sequence to be retained, a match of at least six nucleotides to both a V gene segment and a J gene segment was required. A rearrangement counted as productive if the CDR3 had no stop codons and remained in frame with V and J, and every other rearrangement counted as non-productive. Following IMGT convention, CDR3 was defined as the stretch from the second conserved V-encoded cysteine up to the conserved J-encoded phenylalanine. The earlier analysis of a few hundred of the donors excluded sequences that lacked an unambiguous match to a single V gene segment. In an earlier analysis of several hundred of the donors, V segments were called functional above 56.7% productive rearrangements and were called segregating when the between-donor standard deviation exceeded 5%. A statistical classification framework was built for diagnosing cytomegalovirus status from the catalog of TCR beta chain sequences. In a later analysis, V and J genes were assigned by comparing TCR nucleotide sequences against IMGT/GENE-DB human TR gene sequences. A later analysis assigned CDR3 sequences and most-parsimonious VDJ recombination scenarios with the TCRdist pipeline. In a later analysis, each TCR beta chain was defined by its CDR3 amino acid sequence together with its V-gene family, and reads lacking a unique V-gene family were excluded. To address suspected cross-contamination and a sequencing artifact, a later analysis removed 550 to 750 highly shared, low-generation-probability nucleotide sequences. For each public chain, a later analysis derived a clonal expansion index from normalized ranks of inferred template counts within each repertoire. A later analysis computed generation probabilities with a VDJ recombination model fitted to out-of-frame rearrangements, and checked the results against IGoR. In a later analysis, TCR-TCR, TCR-HLA and TCR-CMV co-occurrence was scored with hypergeometric tests, and a repertoire-size bias correction was applied to TCR pairs. False discovery rates were estimated in a later analysis by permuting HLA or CMV assignments 20 times. In a later analysis, co-occurring TCRs were grouped using DBSCAN, with TCRdist sequence similarity added in when clustering inside HLA-allele-positive subsets. For co-occurrence clustering, repertoires with fewer than 30,000 or more than 120,000 public chains were excluded, along with four to six repertoires with anomalous nucleotide sharing. TCRdb's version of the immuneACCESS table is confined to in-frame rearrangements and falls short of the full clone set. An unresolved V gene accounts for under half of the shortfall where checked; the remainder is of unknown origin. That table is the source of V, J and clone size, and D and trimming were worked out from the DNA. This sample gives approximately 50,000 clones in total; about 83% of them show up just once. Together, the top ten hold 4.3% of the sample.

Material: PBMCs. The chain joins TRBV7-6 to TRBJ2-5, and perhaps TRBD2 as D gene, on 6 matching bases. This TCR was sampled from a man younger than 45 in good health and CMV-seronegative. The CDR3 has the sequence CASSWRVGDETQYF. Here is the DNA: TGTGCCAGCAGCTGGAGGGTAGGGGACGAGACCCAGTACTTC.